Listed below are T cell receptor beta chains from one sample, sequenced in a study of spatial heterogeneity in lung cancer. A single record per CDR3 protein comes from TCRdb applying MiXCR to the 5' RACE reads. This sample has 14,000 or so distinct CDR3 sequences; approximately 4.5% occur once, and the top ten carry around 16%. The sample here was lung tumor tissue, taken at surgery. The receptors originated from a female donor with early-stage non-small cell lung cancer. Each CDR3 is given with its conserved first and last residue. The D gene is left open where the match is weak. Only some rows state a clone size, as once, few, many or a class for expanded clones.

clone size: NA
D gene: TRBD1
J gene: TRBJ2-6
V gene: TRBV5-1
CDR3 DNA: TGCGCCAGCAGCTTTGACAGGGCCGGGGCCAACGTCCTGACTTTC
CDR3 protein: CASSFDRAGANVLTF

clone size: many
D gene: NA
J gene: TRBJ2-3
V gene: TRBV7-2
CDR3 DNA: TGTGCCAGCAGCTTAGGGTTTAGGACTTCTTCAGATACGCAGTATTTT
CDR3 protein: CASSLGFRTSSDTQYF

clone size: many
D gene: NA
J gene: TRBJ1-1
V gene: TRBV7-9
CDR3 DNA: TGTGCCAGCAGCTTAGCCCGAACGGGGGAGGACACTGAAGCTTTCTTT
CDR3 protein: CASSLARTGEDTEAFF

clone size: many
D gene: NA
J gene: TRBJ1-5
V gene: TRBV3-1
CDR3 DNA: TGTGCCAGCAGCCAAAGGGATTATAGCAATCAGCCCCAGCATTTT
CDR3 protein: CASSQRDYSNQPQHF

clone size: many
D gene: TRBD1
J gene: TRBJ1-2
V gene: TRBV20-1
CDR3 DNA: TGCAGTGCTAGTTACAGGGGCTATGGCTACACCTTC
CDR3 protein: CSASYRGYGYTF

clone size: many
D gene: NA
J gene: TRBJ2-3
V gene: TRBV6-1
CDR3 DNA: TGTGCAACAGGAACCCCGGGTTACGAGGATACGCAGTATTTT
CDR3 protein: CATGTPGYEDTQYF

clone size: many
D gene: NA
J gene: TRBJ2-7
V gene: TRBV7-2
CDR3 DNA: TGTGCCAGCAGCTTAGGAATCGAGCAGTACTTC
CDR3 protein: CASSLGIEQYF

clone size: many
D gene: TRBD2
J gene: TRBJ2-1
V gene: TRBV7-9
CDR3 DNA: TGTGCCAGCAGCGCTCCCGGTAAGCGGGGACGTTGGTTCTTC
CDR3 protein: CASSAPGKRGRWFF

clone size: many
D gene: NA
J gene: TRBJ1-1
V gene: TRBV6-1
CDR3 DNA: TGTGCCAGCAGTGAACAGCCGAACACTGAAGCTTTCTTT
CDR3 protein: CASSEQPNTEAFF

clone size: many
D gene: TRBD1
J gene: TRBJ1-5
V gene: TRBV6-1
CDR3 DNA: TGTGCCAGCAGTGAACGTCTGACAGGGGGCAGACAGCCCCAGCATTTT
CDR3 protein: CASSERLTGGRQPQHF

clone size: many
D gene: TRBD1
J gene: TRBJ1-5
V gene: TRBV30
CDR3 DNA: TGTGCCTGGAGGATACAGGGGGGCGGCAATCAGCCCCAGCATTTT
CDR3 protein: CAWRIQGGGNQPQHF

clone size: many
D gene: TRBD1
J gene: TRBJ2-7
V gene: TRBV5-1
CDR3 DNA: TGCGCCAGCAGCTTCCCGGACAGGGTTGGCGAGCAGTACTTC
CDR3 protein: CASSFPDRVGEQYF

clone size: many
D gene: NA
J gene: TRBJ2-2
V gene: TRBV7-9
CDR3 DNA: TGTGCCAGCAGCCCTCGGGGGCCGGGTACCGGGGAGCTGTTTTTT
CDR3 protein: CASSPRGPGTGELFF

clone size: many
D gene: TRBD1
J gene: TRBJ2-7
V gene: TRBV28
CDR3 DNA: TGTGCCAGCAGACCCGCCGGAGACAGGGCGAGGGAGCAGTACTTC
CDR3 protein: CASRPAGDRAREQYF

clone size: many
D gene: TRBD1
J gene: TRBJ2-1
V gene: TRBV19
CDR3 DNA: TGTGCCAGTAGTCCCGGGACAGCCGTCTACAATGAGCAGTTCTTC
CDR3 protein: CASSPGTAVYNEQFF

clone size: medium-sized
D gene: TRBD2
J gene: TRBJ2-7
V gene: TRBV28
CDR3 DNA: TGTGCCAGCAGTCAACTAGCGGGGGGTGGGCCTCGGGAGCAGTACTTC
CDR3 protein: CASSQLAGGGPREQYF

clone size: many
D gene: NA
J gene: TRBJ2-4
V gene: TRBV20-1
CDR3 DNA: TGCAGTGCTAGAGATCGCGGGGGCGACGTAAACATTCAGTACTTC
CDR3 protein: CSARDRGGDVNIQYF

clone size: many
D gene: NA
J gene: TRBJ1-5
V gene: TRBV6-2/TRBV6-3
CDR3 DNA: TGTGCCAGCAGCCCCCCAGGTCGACAGAGGCCCCAGCATTTT
CDR3 protein: CASSPPGRQRPQHF

clone size: many
D gene: NA
J gene: TRBJ1-1
V gene: TRBV5-1
CDR3 DNA: TGCGCCAGCAGCTCGGGGCAGGTAGGCACTGAAGCTTTCTTT
CDR3 protein: CASSSGQVGTEAFF

clone size: many
D gene: NA
J gene: TRBJ2-3
V gene: TRBV28
CDR3 DNA: TGTGCCAGCAGTTTGAGCTCAGTGGGTACAGATACGCAGTATTTT
CDR3 protein: CASSLSSVGTDTQYF

clone size: many
D gene: NA
J gene: TRBJ1-2
V gene: TRBV15
CDR3 DNA: TGTGCGTCCTCAGGGAGGGATTTCTATGGCTACACCTTC
CDR3 protein: CASSGRDFYGYTF

clone size: medium-sized
D gene: NA
J gene: TRBJ2-1
V gene: TRBV7-9
CDR3 DNA: TGTGCCAGCAGCTTCGGAACGCCGGCCGAGCAGTTCTTC
CDR3 protein: CASSFGTPAEQFF

clone size: many
D gene: NA
J gene: TRBJ2-7
V gene: TRBV10-2
CDR3 DNA: TGCGCCAGCAGTGAGAACAGGCCCTACGAGCAGTACTTC
CDR3 protein: CASSENRPYEQYF

clone size: many
D gene: NA
J gene: TRBJ2-2
V gene: TRBV4-1
CDR3 DNA: TGCGCCAGCAGCCCCCAACCAGGACAGACCACCGGGGAGCTGTTTTTT
CDR3 protein: CASSPQPGQTTGELFF

clone size: many
D gene: NA
J gene: TRBJ1-5
V gene: TRBV6-2/TRBV6-3
CDR3 DNA: TGTGCCAGCAGTTATTGGGAAGGGTATAGCAATCAGCCCCAGCATTTT
CDR3 protein: CASSYWEGYSNQPQHF

clone size: few
D gene: NA
J gene: TRBJ2-1
V gene: TRBV5-6
CDR3 DNA: TGTGCCAGCAGCTCGAGCACCAATGAGCAGTTCTTC
CDR3 protein: CASSSSTNEQFF

clone size: many
D gene: NA
J gene: TRBJ2-7
V gene: TRBV4-1
CDR3 DNA: TGCGCCAGCAGCCAAGATGGTACAGGGCCGCGCTCCTACGAGCAGTACTTC
CDR3 protein: CASSQDGTGPRSYEQYF

clone size: many
D gene: TRBD1
J gene: TRBJ2-6
V gene: TRBV27
CDR3 DNA: TGTGCCAGCAGTCCAGCCCGGGACAGGGCCGACTCTGGGGCCAACGTCCTGACTTTC
CDR3 protein: CASSPARDRADSGANVLTF

clone size: many
D gene: TRBD1
J gene: TRBJ2-3
V gene: TRBV5-1
CDR3 DNA: TGCGCCAGCAGCTTGTTGGGACAGATCACAGATACGCAGTATTTT
CDR3 protein: CASSLLGQITDTQYF

clone size: many
D gene: NA
J gene: TRBJ1-2
V gene: TRBV7-9
CDR3 DNA: TGTGCCAGCAGCTTACTCGGGGAAGGCTATGGCTACACCTTC
CDR3 protein: CASSLLGEGYGYTF

clone size: many
D gene: NA
J gene: TRBJ2-3
V gene: TRBV30
CDR3 DNA: TGTGCCTGGAGGAAACGGGGTGGGCGCACAGATACGCAGTATTTT
CDR3 protein: CAWRKRGGRTDTQYF

clone size: many
D gene: NA
J gene: TRBJ1-2
V gene: TRBV10-2
CDR3 DNA: TGCGCCAGCAGTGAGTCATACTTCGCCGGGCAGATTGACTATGGCTACACCTTC
CDR3 protein: CASSESYFAGQIDYGYTF

clone size: many
D gene: NA
J gene: TRBJ2-3
V gene: TRBV5-1
CDR3 DNA: TGCGCCAGCGGTAATCGGTCCCCAAGCGATACGCAGTATTTT
CDR3 protein: CASGNRSPSDTQYF

clone size: many
D gene: TRBD1
J gene: TRBJ1-4
V gene: TRBV6-5
CDR3 DNA: TGTGCCAGCAGTTACTCTGGGACAGGACGAAAACTGTTTTTT
CDR3 protein: CASSYSGTGRKLFF

clone size: once
D gene: NA
J gene: TRBJ2-7
V gene: TRBV28
CDR3 DNA: TGTGCCAGCAGGGTGGACTACGAGCAGTACTTC
CDR3 protein: CASRVDYEQYF

clone size: many
D gene: NA
J gene: TRBJ2-5
V gene: TRBV2
CDR3 DNA: TGTGCCAGCCTTAGGCGGATAAGGGAGACCCAGTACTTC
CDR3 protein: CASLRRIRETQYF

clone size: many
D gene: NA
J gene: TRBJ2-7
V gene: TRBV3-1
CDR3 DNA: TGTGCCAGCAGCCTCTCAGGGGCTTCCCAGTACTTC
CDR3 protein: CASSLSGASQYF

clone size: few
D gene: TRBD1
J gene: TRBJ1-1
V gene: TRBV5-1
CDR3 DNA: TGCGCCAGCAGCGTGTCCGTGGGACAGGGGGCTACTGAAGCTTTCTTT
CDR3 protein: CASSVSVGQGATEAFF

clone size: many
D gene: NA
J gene: TRBJ1-1
V gene: TRBV5-1
CDR3 DNA: TGCGCCAGCAGCTTAGGCGGTGAGGTGGGTGAAGCTTTCTTT
CDR3 protein: CASSLGGEVGEAFF

clone size: NA
D gene: NA
J gene: TRBJ1-1
V gene: TRBV28
CDR3 DNA: TGTGTCAGCAGTTTATTAGAGGAAGCTTTCTTT
CDR3 protein: CVSSLLEEAFF

clone size: many
D gene: NA
J gene: TRBJ1-4
V gene: TRBV4-1
CDR3 DNA: TGCGCCAGCAGCCACTCTACGGCAGAACTGTTTTTT
CDR3 protein: CASSHSTAELFF

clone size: NA
D gene: NA
J gene: TRBJ1-5
V gene: TRBV28
CDR3 DNA: TGTGCCAGCAGCACCCTTCCAGGGGAAGTCGGTCAGCCCCAGCATTTT
CDR3 protein: CASSTLPGEVGQPQHF

clone size: many
D gene: NA
J gene: TRBJ2-5
V gene: TRBV20-1
CDR3 DNA: TGCAGTGCTAGGGGTACCGGGACAGAGACCCAGTACTTC
CDR3 protein: CSARGTGTETQYF

clone size: medium-sized
D gene: NA
J gene: TRBJ1-3
V gene: TRBV20-1
CDR3 DNA: TGCAGTGCCCCCGTGGGAACCGAAAACACCATATATTTT
CDR3 protein: CSAPVGTENTIYF